The rows below give T cell receptor beta chains drawn from one sample of a study of shared clonotypes between healthy human individuals. This table comes from immunoSEQ multiplex PCR, and its TCRdb copy is limited to in-frame clones, with some not included. This table has 850,000 to 1,200,000 clones, 65% to 75% appearing once. The sequenced sample was memory CD4+ T cells sorted from blood. These receptors all stem from a man between 18 and 35 years old in good health. Both conserved end residues are part of each CDR3. A D gene is named only where the DNA matches it firmly. The size field is filled for only some rows; it gives once, few, many or a size class.

j_call: TRBJ2-7
clone_size: NA
d_call: NA
v_call: TRBV5-6
cdr3_aa: CASSADSRAYEQYF
cdr3_nt: TGTGCCAGCAGCGCCGACTCGAGGGCCTACGAGCAGTACTTC

j_call: TRBJ2-1
clone_size: NA
d_call: NA
v_call: TRBV7-9
cdr3_aa: CASSINEQFF
cdr3_nt: TGTGCCAGCAGTATCAATGAGCAGTTCTTC

j_call: TRBJ2-4
clone_size: NA
d_call: TRBD1
v_call: TRBV27
cdr3_aa: CASSFFQDRGKNIQYF
cdr3_nt: TGTGCCAGCAGTTTCTTTCAGGACAGGGGTAAAAACATTCAGTACTTC

j_call: TRBJ2-2
clone_size: NA
d_call: NA
v_call: TRBV7-3
cdr3_aa: CASSANLGAGELFF
cdr3_nt: TGTGCCAGCAGCGCAAATCTCGGAGCCGGGGAGCTGTTTTTT

j_call: TRBJ1-2
clone_size: NA
d_call: NA
v_call: TRBV27
cdr3_aa: CASSRLDRNYGYTF
cdr3_nt: TGTGCCAGCAGTCGACTAGACAGGAATTATGGCTACACCTTC

j_call: TRBJ1-5
clone_size: NA
d_call: NA
v_call: TRBV19
cdr3_aa: CASSGNSNQPQHF
cdr3_nt: TGTGCCAGTAGTGGGAATAGCAATCAGCCCCAGCATTTT

j_call: TRBJ1-3
clone_size: NA
d_call: NA
v_call: TRBV6-1
cdr3_aa: CASSEASQPSGNTIYF
cdr3_nt: TGTGCCAGCAGTGAAGCCTCACAGCCGTCTGGAAACACCATATATTTT

j_call: TRBJ1-6
clone_size: NA
d_call: NA
v_call: TRBV7-9
cdr3_aa: CASSLAGRGREPLHF
cdr3_nt: TGTGCCAGCAGCTTAGCGGGGAGGGGCCGGGAACCCCTCCACTTT

j_call: TRBJ1-3
clone_size: many
d_call: NA
v_call: TRBV6-6
cdr3_aa: CASTGRVGTSGNTIYF
cdr3_nt: TGTGCCAGCACAGGGAGAGTTGGCACCTCTGGAAACACCATATATTTT

j_call: TRBJ2-1
clone_size: NA
d_call: TRBD2
v_call: TRBV7-2
cdr3_aa: CASNPGLAFNEQFF
cdr3_nt: TGTGCCAGCAATCCCGGACTAGCGTTCAATGAGCAGTTCTTC

j_call: TRBJ1-2
clone_size: many
d_call: TRBD1
v_call: TRBV2
cdr3_aa: CASRVKGQGANGYTF
cdr3_nt: TGTGCCAGCAGGGTAAAGGGACAGGGGGCTAATGGCTACACCTTC

j_call: TRBJ1-5
clone_size: few
d_call: NA
v_call: TRBV10-1
cdr3_aa: CATDRAKINQPQHF
cdr3_nt: TGCGCCACAGACCGGGCCAAGATAAATCAGCCCCAGCATTTT

j_call: TRBJ2-2
clone_size: NA
d_call: NA
v_call: TRBV29-1
cdr3_aa: CSVRASTNTGELFF
cdr3_nt: TGCAGCGTTAGGGCATCGACGAACACCGGGGAGCTGTTTTTT

j_call: TRBJ2-7
clone_size: NA
d_call: NA
v_call: TRBV2
cdr3_aa: CASSDEGAYEQYF
cdr3_nt: TGTGCCAGCAGTGATGAGGGTGCCTACGAGCAGTACTTC

j_call: TRBJ1-1
clone_size: few
d_call: TRBD1
v_call: TRBV5-1
cdr3_aa: CASSGTTGGNTEAFF
cdr3_nt: TGCGCCAGCAGCGGAACGACAGGGGGCAACACTGAAGCTTTCTTT

j_call: TRBJ1-3
clone_size: NA
d_call: NA
v_call: TRBV2
cdr3_aa: CASNPRVSGNTIYF
cdr3_nt: TGTGCCAGTAACCCACGAGTCTCTGGAAACACCATATATTTT

j_call: TRBJ1-2
clone_size: once
d_call: NA
v_call: TRBV15
cdr3_aa: CATSPRVETYGYTF
cdr3_nt: TGTGCCACCAGCCCCAGGGTTGAGACCTATGGCTACACCTTC

j_call: TRBJ2-4
clone_size: NA
d_call: NA
v_call: TRBV7-2
cdr3_aa: CASSFSVGKNIQYF
cdr3_nt: TGTGCCAGCAGCTTCTCCGTTGGCAAAAACATTCAGTACTTC

j_call: TRBJ2-3
clone_size: NA
d_call: TRBD2
v_call: TRBV10-3
cdr3_aa: CAISESLGLADTQYF
cdr3_nt: TGTGCCATCAGTGAGTCTTTGGGACTAGCTGATACGCAGTATTTT

j_call: TRBJ1-1
clone_size: NA
d_call: NA
v_call: TRBV5-6
cdr3_aa: CASSFYGGVYMNTEAFF
cdr3_nt: TGTGCCAGCAGCTTTTACGGGGGGGTTTACATGAACACTGAAGCTTTCTTT

j_call: TRBJ2-3
clone_size: NA
d_call: TRBD2
v_call: TRBV5-6
cdr3_aa: CASSPGSGGQDTQYF
cdr3_nt: TGTGCCAGCAGCCCCGGGTCGGGGGGGCAAGATACGCAGTATTTT

j_call: TRBJ2-4
clone_size: NA
d_call: NA
v_call: TRBV28
cdr3_aa: CASSSGPSGRNIQYF
cdr3_nt: TGTGCCAGCAGCTCCGGCCCCTCAGGGAGGAACATTCAGTACTTC

j_call: TRBJ2-7
clone_size: NA
d_call: NA
v_call: TRBV20-1
cdr3_aa: CSAPDSYEQYF
cdr3_nt: TGCAGTGCTCCGGACTCCTACGAGCAGTACTTC

j_call: TRBJ2-7
clone_size: NA
d_call: NA
v_call: TRBV5-4
cdr3_aa: CASSLKQGRDEQYF
cdr3_nt: TGTGCCAGCAGCTTGAAACAGGGGAGGGACGAGCAGTACTTC

j_call: TRBJ1-1
clone_size: NA
d_call: NA
v_call: TRBV9
cdr3_aa: CASSVGPADGEAFF
cdr3_nt: TGTGCCAGCAGCGTAGGACCAGCGGATGGGGAAGCTTTCTTT

j_call: TRBJ2-7
clone_size: NA
d_call: NA
v_call: TRBV30
cdr3_aa: CAWSVGKVSLAYEQYF
cdr3_nt: TGTGCCTGGAGTGTAGGAAAAGTTAGTTTGGCCTACGAGCAGTACTTC

j_call: TRBJ2-5
clone_size: few
d_call: NA
v_call: TRBV7-2
cdr3_aa: CASSLVVLGQETQYF
cdr3_nt: TGTGCCAGCAGCTTAGTAGTCTTGGGCCAAGAGACCCAGTACTTC

j_call: TRBJ1-2
clone_size: NA
d_call: NA
v_call: TRBV5-6
cdr3_aa: CASSRRVGYGYTF
cdr3_nt: TGTGCCAGCAGCCGCAGGGTGGGCTATGGCTACACCTTC